This is a list of T cell receptor beta chains from one sample in a study of identical twins. One entry per CDR3 protein results from TCRdb running MiXCR on the 5' RACE reads. The table shows some 330,000 distinct CDR3 sequences, with approximately 8.8% occurring only once. Material for sequencing was naive T cells sorted from blood. These receptor sequences come from a woman between 50 and 59 years old in good health. Both conserved end residues are part of each CDR3. Fields, in order: V gene, J gene, CDR3 protein.

TRBV9	TRBJ2-7	CASSAREAGGPDEQYF
TRBV6-6	TRBJ2-7	CASSSVNGEQYF
TRBV19	TRBJ2-7	CASGVAGASYEQYF
TRBV3-1	TRBJ2-4	CASGGGNAQYF
TRBV2	TRBJ1-5	CASRIYRGDQPQHF
TRBV7-9	TRBJ2-5	CASSPLATQETQYF
TRBV29-1	TRBJ1-1	CNPCRTGAMNTEAFF
TRBV6-2/TRBV6-3	TRBJ2-3	CASSYRAGLVVSDTQYF
TRBV12-3/TRBV12-4	TRBJ2-5	CASSFDTSGMGQETQYF
TRBV15	TRBJ1-1	CATSREDRDDTEAFF
TRBV12-3/TRBV12-4	TRBJ1-1	CASSRQGSNTEAFF
TRBV6-5	TRBJ2-2	CASSYSTGELFF
TRBV2	TRBJ1-6	CASSTGRNSPLHF
TRBV3-1	TRBJ1-2	CASSQFRGLGYTF
TRBV4-1	TRBJ2-1	CASSQGIRGSSYNEQFF